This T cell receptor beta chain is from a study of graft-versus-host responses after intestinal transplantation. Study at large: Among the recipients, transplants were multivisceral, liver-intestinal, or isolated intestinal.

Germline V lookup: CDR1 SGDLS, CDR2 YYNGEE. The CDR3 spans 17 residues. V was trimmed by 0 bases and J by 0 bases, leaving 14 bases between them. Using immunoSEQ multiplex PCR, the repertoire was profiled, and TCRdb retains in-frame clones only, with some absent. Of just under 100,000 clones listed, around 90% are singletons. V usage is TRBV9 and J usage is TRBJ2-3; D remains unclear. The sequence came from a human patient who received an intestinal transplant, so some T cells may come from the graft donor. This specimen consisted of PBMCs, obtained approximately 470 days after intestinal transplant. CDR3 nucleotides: TGTGCCAGCAGCGTAGAAGGGCGGACCACTAGCACAGATACGCAGTATTTT. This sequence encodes CASSVEGRTTSTDTQYF.